This T cell receptor beta chain appears in the sequencing data of a study of blood T cells in healthy people across ages. Isolation recovered at least 6.5 million PBMCs from every sample. The authors ran a second PCR of about 7 to 12 cycles using a sample-barcoded 5' primer and a J-beta primer mix. Every cDNA was tagged by a template-switch adaptor with 12 random nucleotides. TCRdb used MiXCR to reprocess the 5' RACE reads, holding one entry per CDR3 protein. Seen here are roughly 680,000 distinct CDR3 sequences, around 50% observed once, and the top ten hold approximately 15%. CDR1 LNHDA and CDR2 SQIVND come from the germline V gene (reference sequence). The CDR3 consists of 17 residues. Trimming at V came to 6 bases and at J to 4 bases, leaving 12 bases not matched to a gene.

V and J are TRBV19 and TRBJ2-2; TRBD1 agrees at 9 bases. The origin of this receptor is a woman older than 75 in good health. Sequenced material: blood. The CDR3 sequence: CASRIAPGQGFTGELFF. CDR3 nucleotide sequence: TGTGCCAGTAGGATCGCCCCGGGACAGGGTTTCACCGGGGAGCTGTTTTTT.